Listed here are 31 T cell receptor beta chains from one sample, sequenced in a study of human T cells and chemical hapten exposure. TCRdb independently ran MiXCR on the RACE reads; one entry per CDR3 protein. Among around 71,000 distinct CDR3 sequences listed, about 9.1% were seen once. The time point here: patch test 1, 2 weeks after DPC sensitization. Documented treatment: therapeutic diphenylcyclopropenone sensitization with weekly scalp DPC. Sequenced material: whole blood, taken in connection with sensitization to the hapten diphenylcyclopropenone (DPC). These receptor sequences come from a middle-aged woman with alopecia areata. Some clones in this sample may be carry-over from other donors' samples.

As to this clonotype: Because the CDR3's place on the DNA is in doubt, the DNA is left out and the CDR3 is given as listed by TCRdb. The chain couples TRBV19 to TRBJ2-2; the DNA was not used to check the table's D call, TRBD1. In germline, CDR1 is LNHDA, CDR2 SQIVND (reference sequence). The CDR3 region is 15 residues in length, termini included. CDR3 sequence: CASSIAGGVPGSCFF.

Ten or more counts support this clonotype. The V call is TRBV5-1, the J call TRBJ2-1; D unresolved. In germline, CDR1 is SGHRS, CDR2 YFSETQ. Trimming took 4 bases from V and 2 from J, leaving 13 bases between them. This CDR3 comprises 15 residues. The CDR3 DNA follows: TGCGCCAGCAGCGCTGCAGGAGAAGCCTACAATGAGCAGTTCTTC. This translates into CASSAAGEAYNEQFF.

This clonotype was detected only a few times. The chain links TRBV7-9 to TRBJ2-7; TRBD1 or TRBD2 may be the D gene (6 bases each). This CDR3 spans 16 amino acids. CDR1 is SEHNR and CDR2 is FQNEAQ in the germline V gene (reference sequence). V was trimmed by 1 base and J by 2 bases, leaving 15 bases between them. This CDR3 reads CASSLGGGTRPYEQYF. CDR3 DNA sequence: TGTGCCAGCAGCTTAGGTGGCGGGACAAGACCCTACGAGCAGTACTTC.

The table lists this clonotype with many counts. V is TRBV11-2 and J is TRBJ1-5; TRBD1 is a possible D gene (5 bases). The length of the CDR3 is 16 residues. Trimming pared 2 bases from V and 7 bases from J, leaving 18 bases between. The germline V gene has CDR1 SGHAT and CDR2 FQNNGV. CDR3 in DNA: TGTGCCAGCAGCTTAACCCGGGACGTTAAAAAGCAGCCCCAGCATTTT. Its translation: CASSLTRDVKKQPQHF. Filled out from reference TRBV11-2 and TRBJ1-5, the complete variable domain reads EAGVAQSPRYKIIEKRQSVAFWCNPISGHATLYWYQQILGQGPKLLIQFQNNGVVDDSQLPKDRFSAERLKGVDSTLKIQPAKLEDSAVYLCASSLTRDVKKQPQHFGDGTRLSIL.

This clonotype was counted once. This could be a read error, since a much larger clone is one nucleotide away. The CDR3 region is CASSSWAAYGYTF. In DNA, the CDR3 is TGTGCCAGCAGCTCCTGGGCAGCCTATGGCTACACCTTC. The chain couples TRBV28 to TRBJ1-2; D is undetermined. Germline-derived CDR1 and CDR2 are MDHEN and SYDVKM. The CDR3 covers 13 residues. V dropped 6 bases and J dropped 4 bases, with 12 bases sitting between them.

This clonotype was observed at least ten times. This CDR3 reads CASSLGPQGADTGELFF. In DNA form, the CDR3 reads TGCGCCAGCAGCTTGGGGCCACAGGGGGCGGACACCGGGGAGCTGTTTTTT. V usage is TRBV5-1 and J usage is TRBJ2-2, with 9 nucleotides matching TRBD1. Germline-derived CDR1 and CDR2 are SGHRS and YFSETQ. V lost 0 bases and J lost 3; bases outside the gene matches: 6. This CDR3 region has 17 residues. Using reference TRBV5-1 and TRBJ2-2 for the parts outside the CDR3, the full variable domain is KAGVTQTPRYLIKTRGQQVTLSCSPISGHRSVSWYQQTPGQGLQFLFEYFSETQRNKGNFPGRFSGRQFSNSRSEMNVSTLELGDSALYLCASSLGPQGADTGELFFGEGSRLTVL.

The sample holds many counts of this clonotype. The chain is built from TRBV6-2 or TRBV6-3 and TRBJ2-5; D call uncertain. CDR1 is MNHEY, CDR2 SVGEGT, per germline. V was clipped by 8 bases and J by 8 bases, with 24 bases between them. The CDR3 runs 15 residues. In DNA, the CDR3 is TGTGCCAGCGAGAGACCCAGTACCACCCGAGCAACCCAGTACTTC. Encoded protein: CASERPSTTRATQYF.

Comment on this clonotype: Sequence at one end of the junction differs from germline and may be a read error. The chain employs TRBV9 and TRBJ2-2; D gene unclear. From germline, CDR1 is SGDLS and CDR2 YYNGEE. The CDR3 is made up of 16 amino acids. CDR3 nucleotides: TGTGCCAGCAACGTAGCTGGGCAGGCACACACCGGGGAGCTGTTTTTT. Its translation is CASNVAGQAHTGELFF.

With respect to this clonotype: A much larger clone sits a single nucleotide away, making a read error possible. V gene TRBV7-2 combines with J gene TRBJ2-3; D might be TRBD2 (7 bases). Trimming removed 5 bases at V and 4 bases at J, with 19 bases between. This CDR3 is built from 16 residues. Germline V gene lookup returns CDR1 SGHTA and CDR2 FQGNSA. This CDR3 reads CASSNSAGAIADTQYF. For the CDR3, the DNA is TGTGCCAGCAGCAATAGCGCGGGGGCCATCGCAGATACGCAGTATTTT.

This clonotype was seen at least ten times. The chain combines TRBV20-1 with TRBJ2-1; the match to TRBD1 covers 8 bases. The CDR3 extends over 15 amino acids. V shed 6 bases, J shed 8 bases, and the junction held 15 bases outside the gene matches. Germline V gene sequence: CDR1 DFQATT, CDR2 SNEGSKA (reference sequence). The CDR3, as DNA: TGCAGTGCAACCCCCGAAGGGACAGGCAGCGATGAGCAGTTCTTC. It encodes CSATPEGTGSDEQFF.

This sequence joins TRBV29-1 and TRBJ2-2, with a tentative D call TRBD2 (5 bases). The germline CDR1 and CDR2 sequences are SQVTM and ANQGSEA. The CDR3 is made up of 14 amino acids. The V end lost 3 bases, the J end lost 3 bases, and 11 bases lay between the germline ends. CDR3 amino acids: CSVEIEGHTGELFF. In nucleotides, the CDR3 is TGCAGCGTTGAGATAGAGGGCCACACCGGGGAGCTGTTTTTT.

This clonotype has ten or more counts. The chain combines TRBV20-1 with TRBJ2-7, with 7 bases matching TRBD1. The CDR3 contains 14 residues. V gave up 6 bases and J gave up 3 bases; unmatched junction bases: 11. Germline V gene sequence: CDR1 DFQATT, CDR2 SNEGSKA (reference sequence). CDR3 nucleotide sequence: TGCAGTGCCCGAACGGGACAGTGGAACTACGAGCAGTACTTC. This codes for CSARTGQWNYEQYF.

This clonotype was found many times. The rearrangement joins TRBV5-1 to TRBJ2-2; D is unresolved. Germline CDR1 and CDR2: SGHRS and YFSETQ. V was cut by 5 bases and J by 4 bases, with 21 bases left in between. The CDR3 has 17 amino acids. The CDR3 sequence is CASSFLLGRDVTGELFF. The DNA of the CDR3 is TGCGCCAGCAGTTTCCTACTCGGAAGAGATGTCACCGGGGAGCTGTTTTTT.

This clonotype was seen repeatedly, ten times or more. V usage is TRBV27 and J usage is TRBJ1-4; D gene ambiguous. Looked up from germline, CDR1 is MNHEY and CDR2 is SMNVEV (reference sequence). V dropped 7 bases and J dropped 5 bases, with 17 bases sitting between them. CDR3 length: 15 amino acids. The CDR3 DNA reads TGTGCCAGCACGTCGAGGGCAGATCTCAATGAAAAACTGTTTTTT. Translating it yields CASTSRADLNEKLFF.

This clonotype appeared a few times. The chain recombines TRBV13 with TRBJ2-7; a possible D gene is TRBD2 (6 bases). CDR3 size: 20 residues. Between the trimmed V and J ends, which lost 5 bases and 2 bases, there was a span of 31 bases. The germline V gene has CDR1 PRHDT and CDR2 FYEKMQ (reference sequence). The CDR3, as DNA: TGTGCCAGCAGCCCATGGGCGGGGTCAGGAAGCTCCCAACCCACCTACGAGCAGTACTTC. Translation: CASSPWAGSGSSQPTYEQYF.

The sample holds many counts of this clonotype. The chain recombines TRBV4-1 with TRBJ2-1, with 11 positions matching TRBD2. The V gene's germline CDR1 is MGHRA and CDR2 YSYEKL. V dropped 3 bases and J dropped 6; count of bases not matched to a gene: 10. The CDR3 is 17 amino acids. CDR3 nucleotides: TGCGCCAGCAGCCACTTTACTAGCGGGGGCGTTTCCAATGAGCAGTTCTTC. Translation gives CASSHFTSGGVSNEQFF.

This clonotype was detected ten times or more. The rearrangement uses TRBV7-2 and TRBJ2-2, with TRBD2 matching over 8 bases. The V segment lost 4 bases and the J segment 6 bases; nucleotides outside the gene matches: 7. CDR3 size: 15 residues. Germline loops: CDR1 SGHTA, CDR2 FQGNSA. The CDR3 DNA reads as TGTGCCAGCAGCTACCCTCGGGGGGGCCCCGGGGAGCTGTTTTTT. Translation gives CASSYPRGGPGELFF.

The chain has TRBV20-1 and TRBJ1-2, with D hard to call. Germline-derived CDR1 and CDR2 are DFQATT and SNEGSKA (reference sequence). The CDR3 sequence is 13 residues long. Trimming cost V 1 base and J 0 bases, with 6 bases left between them. Written as DNA, the CDR3 is TGCAGTGCTAGAGGCCGGTCTAACTATGGCTACACCTTC. Amino acids: CSARGRSNYGYTF.

Ten or more counts support this clonotype. The chain couples TRBV9 to TRBJ2-7; 8 bases align to TRBD2. V trimming: 4 bases; J trimming: 7 bases; junction bases outside the gene matches: 7. The CDR3 has 13 residues. Germline-derived CDR1 and CDR2 are SGDLS and YYNGEE. The CDR3 DNA follows: TGTGCCAGCAGCCCCGGGGGGGCGAGGGAGCAGTACTTC. This gives the protein CASSPGGAREQYF.

This clonotype has ten or more counts. The CDR3 nucleotides are TGTGCCAGCAGCCAAGGGGCTGGAAACACCATATATTTT. Amino acid sequence: CASSQGAGNTIYF. This chain connects TRBV3-1 to TRBJ1-3, with D hard to call. The CDR3 is 13 residues long. The germline V gene has CDR1 LGHDT and CDR2 YNNKEL (reference sequence). The V gene lost 1 base and the J gene lost 2 bases, with 3 bases spanning the gap.

In this sample, this clonotype turned up a few times. V is TRBV29-1 and J is TRBJ2-1, with 9 nucleotides matching TRBD1. The junction had 2 bases not matched to a gene; V was cut back by 3 bases and J by 5 bases. This CDR3 is built from 13 residues. Germline CDR1 and CDR2: SQVTM and ANQGSEA. Written as DNA, the CDR3 is TGCAGCGTTGAGGGACAGGGTCACAATGAGCAGTTCTTC. Translated: CSVEGQGHNEQFF.

Many counts were recorded for this clonotype. This chain links TRBV5-5 with TRBJ2-7; D gene ambiguous. CDR1 is SGHKS and CDR2 is YYEKEE in the germline V gene (reference sequence). V lost 2 bases, J lost 3 bases, and 9 bases lay in between. There are 13 residues in the CDR3. The CDR3 DNA follows: TGTGCCAGCAGCTTTGGGTTTTACTACGAGCAGTACTTC. Translation gives CASSFGFYYEQYF.

Concerning this clonotype itself: This may arise from a read error, as a much more abundant clone is one base away. The chain carries TRBV9 and TRBJ1-4; D not certain. CDR1 SGDLS and CDR2 YYNGEE come from the germline V gene. CDR3 length equals 15 residues. The CDR3 sequence: CASSAYPATIEKLFF. The CDR3 DNA is TGTGCCAGCAGCGCCTATCCTGCAACTATTGAAAAACTGTTTTTT.

This clonotype was detected many times. This chain uses TRBV7-6 with TRBJ1-1; D unclear. The CDR3 covers 14 residues. V was shortened by 2 bases and J by 5 bases, with 12 bases between the two germline ends. CDR1 SGHVS and CDR2 FNYEAQ come from the germline V gene. CDR3 residues: CASSLFSGGTEAFF. CDR3 bases: TGTGCCAGCAGCTTATTCAGTGGTGGGACTGAAGCTTTCTTT.

This chain joins TRBV2 and TRBJ2-7, with D possibly TRBD1 on 6 matching bases. The CDR3 is 14 residues long. From germline, CDR1 is SNHLY and CDR2 FYNNEI. V lost 8 bases to trimming and J lost 7 bases, with 21 bases between them. The CDR3 region has the DNA TGTGCCAGCGGCGAAACTTACAGGGTCGGAGAGCAGTACTTC. Translated: CASGETYRVGEQYF.

Ten or more counts support this clonotype. The gene calls are TRBV30 and TRBJ2-1; 7 positions agree with TRBD1. Germline loops: CDR1 GTSNPN, CDR2 SVGIG (reference sequence). V shed 2 bases and J 3 bases; nucleotides not matched to a gene: 13. The CDR3 is 17 amino acids. CDR3 bases: TGTGCCTGGAGTCTGGCACCGGGACAGCACTTCTACAATGAGCAGTTCTTC. It yields the protein CAWSLAPGQHFYNEQFF. Drawing the rest from reference TRBV30 and TRBJ2-1, the complete variable domain is SQTIHQWPATLVQPVGSPLSLECTVEGTSNPNLYWYRQAAGRGLQLLFYSVGIGQISSEVPQNLSASRPQDRQFILSSKKLLLSDSGFYLCAWSLAPGQHFYNEQFFGPGTRLTVL.

The J gene is TRBJ1-2, the V gene TRBV20-1; D not resolved. The germline V gene encodes CDR1 DFQATT and CDR2 SNEGSKA (reference sequence). Trimming cost V 5 bases and J 4 bases, with 17 bases left between them. The CDR3 has 14 amino acids. As DNA, the CDR3 is TGCAGTGCTCGGCAGGTTGTCCGCAGCTATGGCTACACCTTC. The encoded protein is CSARQVVRSYGYTF.

The table lists this clonotype with many counts. V and J are TRBV29-1 and TRBJ2-3; 8 bases agree with TRBD1. This CDR3 comprises 17 residues. Germline-derived CDR1 and CDR2 are SQVTM and ANQGSEA. The V and J ends lost 6 bases and 6 bases, in that order; junction bases with no gene match: 20. CDR3 loop: CSVVDRGYTIRTDTQYF. The CDR3 bases are TGCAGCGTAGTTGACAGGGGCTACACCATTAGGACGGATACGCAGTATTTT.

This sequence joins TRBV7-9 and TRBJ1-4, with a tentative D call TRBD1 (6 bases). The CDR3 length is 13 residues. V was trimmed by 0 bases and J by 14 bases, leaving 13 bases between them. The germline V gene has CDR1 SEHNR and CDR2 FQNEAQ (reference sequence). CDR3 amino acids: CASSLADSPWLFF. CDR3 in DNA: TGTGCCAGCAGCTTAGCGGACAGCCCATGGCTGTTTTTT.

This clonotype was detected many times. J is TRBJ1-5 and V is TRBV29-1; 7 bases agree with TRBD1. Losses at the gene ends were 6 bases for V and 4 bases for J; bases not matched to a gene: 12. CDR1 and CDR2 from the germline V gene are SQVTM and ANQGSEA. This CDR3 region has 15 residues. CDR3 sequence reads: CSVLPGTDTNQPQHF. The CDR3 bases are TGCAGCGTCCTGCCAGGGACAGATACAAATCAGCCCCAGCATTTT. The full variable domain, its missing parts supplied by reference TRBV29-1 and TRBJ1-5, is SAVISQKPSRDICQRGTSLTIQCQVDSQVTMMFWYRQQPGQSLTLIATANQGSEATYESGFVIDKFPISRPNLTFSTLTVSNMSPEDSSIYLCSVLPGTDTNQPQHFGDGTRLSIL.

This rearrangement joins TRBV7-2 to TRBJ2-3, with TRBD1 matching 9 bases. The length of the CDR3 is 21 residues. Germline trimming cut 3 bases from V and 8 bases from J; bases unmatched to any gene: 27. Germline V gene lookup returns CDR1 SGHTA and CDR2 FQGNSA. The CDR3 loop reads CASSFFSRTGTGSTKGGTQYF. The CDR3 coding sequence is TGTGCCAGCAGCTTCTTTTCCCGCACCGGGACAGGGTCCACAAAGGGGGGTACGCAGTATTTT.